The sequence of this TCR beta chain was determined in a study of CD8+CD57+ T cells in acquired aplastic anemia. Overall study results and limits: Overlap between patients and controls comprised twenty-nine CD8+ CDR3 sequences. Between the patient and control groups, CD8+ Simpson's diversity did not differ significantly.

Only patients with CD8+CD57+ cell expansion on flow cytometry were chosen for sequencing. Every patient was diagnosed with severe acquired aplastic anemia. Points on this clonotype: Its antigen is not identified. This sequence may be a read error, since a much larger clone differs from it by one base.

CDR3 and TCR beta VDJ profiling relied on a genomic DNA template. MiXCR, run by TCRdb on the reads, gives a single entry per CDR3 protein. The table has roughly 250,000 distinct CDR3 sequences, around half seen once. Material: sorted CD4+, CD8+, or CD8+CD57+ T cells (not recorded which) from PBMCs. This clonotype was sampled from a human donor with aplastic anemia.

CDR3 sequence: CAGSATGTSGEKRDTQYF. The CDR3 DNA follows: TGTGCCGGCAGCGCAACCGGGACTAGCGGGGAGAAACGAGATACGCAGTATTTT. J is TRBJ2-3 and V is TRBV7-9, with 13 bases fitting TRBD2. There are 18 residues in the CDR3. The germline V gene encodes CDR1 SEHNR and CDR2 FQNEAQ (reference sequence).